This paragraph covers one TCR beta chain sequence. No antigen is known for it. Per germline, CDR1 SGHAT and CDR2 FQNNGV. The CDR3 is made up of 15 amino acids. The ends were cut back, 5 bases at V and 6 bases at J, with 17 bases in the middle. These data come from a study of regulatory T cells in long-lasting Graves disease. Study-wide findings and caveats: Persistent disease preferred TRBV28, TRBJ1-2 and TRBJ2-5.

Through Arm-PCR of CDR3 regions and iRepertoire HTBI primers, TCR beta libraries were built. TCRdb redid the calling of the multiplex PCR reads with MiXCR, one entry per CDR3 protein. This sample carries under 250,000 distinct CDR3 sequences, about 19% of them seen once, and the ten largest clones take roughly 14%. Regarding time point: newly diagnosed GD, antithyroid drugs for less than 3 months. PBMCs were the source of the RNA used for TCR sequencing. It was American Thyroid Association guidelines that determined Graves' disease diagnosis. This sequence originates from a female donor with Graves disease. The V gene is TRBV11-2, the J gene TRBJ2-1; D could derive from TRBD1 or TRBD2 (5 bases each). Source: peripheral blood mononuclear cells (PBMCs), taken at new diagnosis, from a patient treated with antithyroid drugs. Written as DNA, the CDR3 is TGTGCCAGCAGCACGATTCCCGGGACCCTCAATGAGCAGTTCTTC. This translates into CASSTIPGTLNEQFF.